Listed here are 32 T cell receptor beta chains from one sample, sequenced in a study of T cells after yellow fever vaccination (dated by TCRdb to between 2019 and 2020). To prepare the library, 5' RACE was applied. Sequencing was carried out with an Illumina NovaSeq 6000. Using fastp trimming at Q25 and MiXCR clonotype assembly, TCRdb reanalyzed the public sequencing data and kept in-frame beta chains. A single entry per CDR3 protein holds the most common genes and DNA from its merged rows. In all, the sample holds 100,000 to 150,000 distinct CDR3 sequences, and 12% to 15% of those were seen once. Roughly 41% of the sample lies in the top ten. This sample's treatment or condition label indicates: live attenuated yellow fever vaccine strain. Sequenced here: CD8+ T cells sorted from PBMCs, sampled 5 days after the yellow fever booster vaccination. The receptors stem from a man younger than 30 who received the YFV17D yellow fever vaccine.

The V call is TRBV27, the J call TRBJ2-3, with 9 positions matching TRBD2. The J segment lost 5 bases and the V segment lost 6 bases, leaving 9 bases of the junction unmatched. Per the germline V gene, CDR1 is MNHEY and CDR2 is SMNVEV (reference sequence). There are 15 residues in the CDR3. CDR3 nucleotide sequence: TGTGCCAGCAGACCGCGGGGGGGCCGGGGAGATACGCAGTATTTT. Protein sequence: CASRPRGGRGDTQYF.

This clonotype was counted ten times or more. The rearrangement joins TRBV4-3 to TRBJ1-1; TRBD1 is a possible D gene (6 bases). Trimming left V 0 bases short and J 0 bases short, with 8 bases between. Germline V gene data show CDR1 as LGHNA and CDR2 as YSLEER. This CDR3 comprises 15 residues. The CDR3, as DNA: TGCGCCAGCAGCCAAGAAACAGGGCTGAACACTGAAGCTTTCTTT. Residues: CASSQETGLNTEAFF.

This clonotype was seen only a few times. The chain has TRBV6-1 and TRBJ1-1, with unresolved D. Looked up from germline, CDR1 is MNHNS and CDR2 is SASEGT. V was clipped by 5 bases and J by 1 base, with 11 bases between them. The CDR3 consists of 14 residues. The CDR3 spells CASSPRTENTEAFF. CDR3 in DNA: TGTGCCAGCAGTCCGCGGACGGAGAACACTGAAGCTTTCTTT.

The chain is built from TRBV5-6 and TRBJ2-7; TRBD1 or TRBD2 may be the D gene (5 bases each). V was trimmed by 2 bases and J by 3 bases, leaving 12 bases between them. This CDR3 spans 14 amino acids. Germline V gene data show CDR1 as SGHDT and CDR2 as YYEEEE. As DNA, the CDR3 is TGTGCCAGCAGCTTTGGACTTGGGGGCTACGAGCAGTACGTC. This codes for CASSFGLGGYEQYV.

The V and J genes are TRBV7-9 and TRBJ2-7, with D unclear. V dropped 5 bases and J dropped 5 bases, with 22 bases sitting between them. This CDR3 has 16 residues. Germline V gene lookup returns CDR1 SEHNR and CDR2 FQNEAQ (reference sequence). The CDR3 region is CASSPRVSIFGDEQYF. CDR3 DNA: TGTGCCAGCAGCCCCCGGGTCAGTATCTTTGGGGACGAGCAGTACTTC.

This clonotype showed up just a few times. The rearrangement joins TRBV7-9 to TRBJ2-1; TRBD2 matches 11 bases. Per the germline V gene, CDR1 is SEHNR and CDR2 is FQNEAQ (reference sequence). The CDR3 is made up of 15 amino acids. With 6 bases clipped from V and 9 bases from J, the junction kept 10 bases outside the gene matches. CDR3 nucleotide sequence: TGTGCCAGCAGTCCGACTAGCGGGGCCGACGGTGAGCAGTTCTTC. Translated, it gives CASSPTSGADGEQFF. Full variable domain (missing parts from reference TRBV7-9 and TRBJ2-1): DTGVSQNPRHKITKRGQNVTFRCDPISEHNRLYWYRQTLGQGPEFLTYFQNEAQLEKSRLLSDRFSAERPKGSFSTLEIQRTEQGDSAMYLCASSPTSGADGEQFFGPGTRLTVL.

In its sample, this clonotype was seen a few times. The genes are TRBV7-2 and TRBJ2-1; 8 bases map to TRBD2. CDR3 size: 13 residues. Germline trimming cut 7 bases from V and 9 bases from J; bases unmatched to any gene: 8. CDR1 is SGHTA, CDR2 FQGNSA, per germline. DNA for the CDR3: TGTGCCAGCAATATAGCGGGGAGGGGTGAGCAGTTCTTC. It yields the protein CASNIAGRGEQFF.

In its sample, this clonotype was seen a few times. V usage is TRBV7-2 and J usage is TRBJ2-2, with a possible D match to TRBD2 (6 bases). Per germline, CDR1 SGHTA and CDR2 FQGNSA. V lost 6 bases, J lost 7 bases, and 9 bases lay in between. This CDR3 region has 12 residues. CDR3 region: CASSPSVGELFF. The CDR3, as DNA: TGTGCCAGCAGTCCTAGCGTCGGGGAGCTGTTTTTT.

This clonotype was seen only a few times. The genes are TRBV27 and TRBJ2-2; D perhaps matches TRBD1 (5 bases). The CDR3 consists of 13 residues. V was pared by 1 base and J by 6 bases, with 6 bases between. Looked up from germline, CDR1 is MNHEY and CDR2 is SMNVEV (reference sequence). This CDR3 reads CASSLLGAGELFF. In DNA, the CDR3 is TGTGCCAGCAGTTTATTAGGGGCCGGGGAGCTGTTTTTT.

This clonotype was recorded a few times. The chain couples TRBV12-3 or TRBV12-4 to TRBJ2-3, with 7 bases that match TRBD1. This CDR3 region has 14 residues. J lost 5 bases, V lost 5 bases, and 7 bases had no gene match. The CDR3 DNA is TGTGCCAGCAGTCCCCGCCACAGGGGAGATACGCAGTATTTT. This gives the protein CASSPRHRGDTQYF.

The table lists this clonotype with a few counts. The rearrangement joins TRBV6-1 to TRBJ1-1; perhaps TRBD1 as D (6 bases). CDR1 and CDR2 from the germline V gene are MNHNS and SASEGT. This CDR3 contains 13 residues. V was pared by 10 bases and J by 8 bases, with 20 bases between. The CDR3 DNA reads as TGTGCCACCTCCGAGGGAGACAGGTCCGAAGCTTTCTTT. Protein: CATSEGDRSEAFF.

The chain uses TRBV5-1 and TRBJ2-7; 9 bases map to TRBD1. CDR1 and CDR2 (germline): SGHRS, YFSETQ. V lost 3 bases to trimming and J lost 1 base; unmatched junction nucleotides: 2. This CDR3 is 14 amino acids long. This CDR3 reads CASSSGQGSYEQYV. The CDR3 nucleotides read TGCGCCAGCAGCTCTGGACAGGGGTCCTACGAGCAGTACGTC.

V usage is TRBV4-1 and J usage is TRBJ2-2, with a weak D call TRBD2 (5 bases). Trimming took 3 bases from V and 6 from J, leaving 20 bases between them. Germline assignment: CDR1 MGHRA and CDR2 YSYEKL. The CDR3 is 17 residues long. CDR3 in amino acids: CASSQEAFGQVAGELFF. The CDR3 nucleotides read TGCGCCAGCAGCCAGGAGGCCTTTGGGCAGGTAGCCGGGGAGCTGTTTTTT.

This clonotype appeared a few times. The chain combines TRBV7-9 with TRBJ1-6, with TRBD1 matching over 12 bases. J lost 9 bases, V lost 1 base, and 7 bases had no gene match. Germline V lookup: CDR1 SEHNR, CDR2 FQNEAQ (reference sequence). This CDR3 is 17 amino acids long. The CDR3 sequence: CASSLEGTGGSRSPLHF. In nucleotides, the CDR3 is TGTGCCAGCAGCTTAGAGGGGACAGGGGGCTCGCGTTCACCCCTCCACTTT.

This clonotype was found a few times. The genes are TRBV28 and TRBJ2-7, with 7 bases lining up with TRBD1. CDR3 length: 14 residues. The V and J ends lost 4 bases and 2 bases, in that order; junction bases with no gene match: 5. Per the germline V gene, CDR1 is MDHEN and CDR2 is SYDVKM. In DNA, the CDR3 is TGTGCCAGCAGTTCCGGGACAGAGACCTACGAGCAGTACGTC. Its translation is CASSSGTETYEQYV.

This chain joins TRBV7-9 and TRBJ2-3, with TRBD2 matching over 14 bases. Looked up from germline, CDR1 is SEHNR and CDR2 is FQNEAQ (reference sequence). Trimming cost V 5 bases and J 3 bases; bases outside gene matches: 10. This CDR3 is built from 18 residues. CDR3 in amino acids: CASSPLGLAGGPTDTQYF. CDR3 coding DNA: TGTGCCAGCAGCCCCCTCGGACTAGCGGGGGGCCCGACAGATACGCAGTATTTT.

The genes are TRBV9 and TRBJ2-7, with D perhaps being TRBD1 or TRBD2 (5 bases each). The V end was cut by 3 bases, the J end by 2 bases, with 12 bases between. CDR1 SGDLS and CDR2 YYNGEE come from the germline V gene. The CDR3 has 14 residues. The CDR3 loop reads CASSEGTDPYEQYF. The CDR3 DNA sequence: TGTGCCAGCAGCGAAGGGACGGACCCCTACGAGCAGTACTTC.

The chain is built from TRBV24-1 and TRBJ2-3, with 7 bases aligning to TRBD1. The junction had 3 bases not matched to a gene; V was cut back by 3 bases and J by 1 base. CDR1 and CDR2 (germline): KGHDR, SFDVKD. CDR3 length: 15 amino acids. The CDR3 loop is CATSDRDSGTDTQYF. The CDR3 nucleotides are TGTGCCACCAGTGATCGGGACAGCGGCACAGATACGCAGTATTTT.

This rearrangement joins TRBV12-3 or TRBV12-4 to TRBJ1-1; D not certain. V lost 3 bases to trimming and J lost 1 base, with 6 bases between them. The CDR3 covers 13 residues. Here the CDR3 reads CASSFSANTEAFF. The CDR3 DNA follows: TGTGCCAGCAGTTTTTCAGCGAACACTGAAGCTTTCTTT.

A note on this clonotype: Compared with germline, one end of the junction differs, possibly owing to a read error. The chain employs TRBV7-9 and TRBJ2-7; 8 bases map to TRBD1. In germline, CDR1 is SEHNR, CDR2 FQNEAQ (reference sequence). This CDR3 comprises 10 residues. CDR3 residues: CASSGRGQAF. As DNA, the CDR3 is TGTGCCAGCAGCGGCAGGGGGCAGGCCTTC.

The table lists this clonotype with a few counts. The CDR3 DNA follows: TGTGCCAGCAGTCCGTTTTGGGGGACAGGGAGTCCGAATGAGCAGTTCTTC. Protein product: CASSPFWGTGSPNEQFF. The J gene is TRBJ2-1, the V gene TRBV27; TRBD1 aligns across 9 bases. The J segment lost 7 bases and the V segment lost 5 bases, leaving 15 bases of the junction unmatched. The CDR3 extends over 17 amino acids. CDR1 and CDR2 from the germline V gene are MNHEY and SMNVEV (reference sequence).

The genes are TRBV14 and TRBJ1-2; maybe TRBD1 (5 bases). V shed 3 bases and J shed 2 bases, with 7 bases lying between them. The CDR3 is 13 amino acids. Germline CDR1 is SGHDN and CDR2 is FVKESK. CDR3 DNA sequence: TGTGCCAGCAGCCAGGGGCGGAACTATGGCTACACCTTC. It codes for CASSQGRNYGYTF.

This clonotype came up a few times. The chain combines TRBV4-3 with TRBJ2-7; D may be TRBD1 (5 bases). This CDR3 has 14 residues. The germline CDR1 and CDR2 sequences are LGHNA and YSLEER. Trimming took 0 bases from V and 3 from J, leaving 9 bases between them. The CDR3 here is CASSQDQGSYEQYF. CDR3 nucleotide sequence: TGCGCCAGCAGCCAAGATCAGGGCAGCTACGAGCAGTACTTC.

The V gene is TRBV6-1, the J gene TRBJ2-7; 9 nucleotides agree with TRBD2. Germline values: CDR1 MNHNS, CDR2 SASEGT. The CDR3 covers 15 residues. V lost 4 bases and J lost 3; bases outside the gene matches: 7. The CDR3 protein is CASSVIAGEHYEQYV. The DNA of the CDR3 is TGTGCCAGCAGTGTTATAGCGGGGGAGCACTACGAGCAGTACGTC.

V usage is TRBV7-9 and J usage is TRBJ1-1; D not certain. Looked up from germline, CDR1 is SEHNR and CDR2 is FQNEAQ (reference sequence). This CDR3 has 13 amino acids. V dropped 4 bases and J dropped 5 bases, with 11 bases sitting between them. The CDR3 spells CASSSGSGTEAFF. DNA of the CDR3: TGTGCCAGCAGCTCAGGTAGCGGGACTGAAGCTTTCTTT.

This clonotype was seen more than once but under ten times. The rearrangement uses TRBV27 and TRBJ2-5; the D gene is possibly TRBD1 (6 bases). Germline CDR1 reads MNHEY; CDR2 reads SMNVEV (reference sequence). The CDR3 is 15 residues long. The V end was cut by 4 bases, the J end by 2 bases, with 14 bases between. The CDR3 region is CASSSRQVQQETQYF. CDR3 sequence (DNA): TGTGCCAGCAGTTCCCGACAGGTTCAGCAAGAGACCCAGTACTTC.

The V and J genes are TRBV4-2 and TRBJ2-3; D gene ambiguous. The CDR3 sequence is 14 residues long. Trimming left V 0 bases short and J 1 base short, with 5 bases between. The germline V gene has CDR1 LGHNA and CDR2 YNFKEQ. CDR3 sequence (DNA): TGTGCCAGCAGCCAAGATCCCGGCACAGATACGCAGTATTTT. Translated, it gives CASSQDPGTDTQYF.

The chain recombines TRBV10-2 with TRBJ1-1; 7 bases match TRBD1. The CDR3 runs to 14 residues. CDR1 is WSHSY, CDR2 SAAADI, per germline. The V and J ends lost 9 bases and 7 bases, in that order; junction bases with no gene match: 14. The CDR3 region has the DNA TGCGCCAGTCGTACAGGGGTCTGGGAGGTTGAAGCTTTCTTT. Its protein product is CASRTGVWEVEAFF.

The V and J genes are TRBV4-1 and TRBJ1-5; no clear D gene. Germline V gene sequence: CDR1 MGHRA, CDR2 YSYEKL. The CDR3 length is 15 residues. Trimming stripped 0 bases from V and 9 bases from J, with 15 bases between. The CDR3 bases are TGCGCCAGCAGCCAAGATGGGCAGCAATATCGGCCCCAGCATTTT. Translated: CASSQDGQQYRPQHF.

This sequence joins TRBV5-6 and TRBJ1-2; D ambiguous. Trimming pared 0 bases from V and 5 bases from J, leaving 14 bases between. The CDR3 runs to 15 residues. Germline values: CDR1 SGHDT, CDR2 YYEEEE. CDR3 amino acids: CASSLGLTVAYGYTF. The DNA for the CDR3 is TGTGCCAGCAGCTTGGGCCTTACTGTCGCTTATGGCTACACCTTC.

This clonotype occurred a few times. The rearrangement links TRBV4-3 to TRBJ2-1; D tentatively reads TRBD1 or TRBD2 (6 bases each). From germline, CDR1 is LGHNA and CDR2 YSLEER. The V end lost 0 bases, the J end lost 3 bases, and 12 bases lay between the germline ends. There are 16 residues in the CDR3. The CDR3: CASSQDMGGGYNEQFF. In DNA, the CDR3 is TGCGCCAGCAGCCAAGACATGGGGGGCGGCTACAATGAGCAGTTCTTC.

The table lists this clonotype with many counts. The chain joins TRBV12-3 or TRBV12-4 to TRBJ2-7; maybe TRBD1 (5 bases). The CDR3 spans 13 residues. Trimming stripped 7 bases from V and 1 base from J, with 11 bases between. The CDR3 region is CASTPQGSYEQYF. The DNA of the CDR3 is TGTGCCAGCACACCTCAGGGATCCTACGAGCAGTACTTC.